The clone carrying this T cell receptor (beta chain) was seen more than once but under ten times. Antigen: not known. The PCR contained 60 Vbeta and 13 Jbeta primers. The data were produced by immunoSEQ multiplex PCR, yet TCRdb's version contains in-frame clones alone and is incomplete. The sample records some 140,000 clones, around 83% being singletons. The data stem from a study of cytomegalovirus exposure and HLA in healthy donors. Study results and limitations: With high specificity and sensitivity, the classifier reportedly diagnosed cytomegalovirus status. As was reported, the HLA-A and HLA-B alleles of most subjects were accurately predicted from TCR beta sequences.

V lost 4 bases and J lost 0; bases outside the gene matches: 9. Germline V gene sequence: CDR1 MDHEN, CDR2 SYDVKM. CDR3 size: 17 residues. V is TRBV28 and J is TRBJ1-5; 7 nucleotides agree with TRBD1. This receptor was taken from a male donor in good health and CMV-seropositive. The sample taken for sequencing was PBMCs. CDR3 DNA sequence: TGTGCCAGCAGTTGGGCGGACAGGCTATATAGCAATCAGCCCCAGCATTTT. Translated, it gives CASSWADRLYSNQPQHF.